This T cell receptor beta chain was identified during a study of persistence of HIV-infected CD4 T cells. This nonspecific control used anti-CD3/anti-CD28 bead stimulation of CD4+ T cells. CD4+ T cells upregulating both CD40 ligand and CD69 were sorted as responding cells. About this clone: As yet, its antigen is unknown.

CDR1 and CDR2 (germline): DFQATT, SNEGSKA (reference sequence). CDR3 length: 16 residues. Trimming at V came to 3 bases and at J to 5 bases, leaving 11 bases not matched to a gene. This was the immunoSEQ version 4 assay in survey mode. Produced via immunoSEQ multiplex PCR; TCRdb's table is partial and in-frame only. The sample gives about 37,000 clones, roughly 89% of which show up once; approximately 1.3% is in the top ten. This TCR derives from an adult man with HIV who was CMV-seropositive. Sequenced here: CD4+ T cells sorted from PBMCs after roughly 18-hour stimulation, sampled from a patient who received antiretroviral therapy. The J gene is TRBJ2-5, the V gene TRBV20-1; 11 nucleotides align to TRBD2. In DNA, the CDR3 is TGCAGTGCTAGTGGTGTAACTAGCGGGAGAATCGAGACCCAGTACTTC. It yields the protein CSASGVTSGRIETQYF.